This record concerns one T cell receptor (beta chain) sequence. The record originates from a study of blood T cell repertoires in COVID-19. Turning to the study itself: COVID-19 samples, acute and convalescent, were from the United States, Italy and Spain.

V lost 4 bases and J 0 bases, leaving 4 bases between the germline ends. CDR1 is MNHEY, CDR2 SMNVEV, per germline (reference sequence). This CDR3 has 13 amino acids. Clones were sequenced by immunoSEQ multiplex PCR, and TCRdb holds only the in-frame ones, with some missing. The sample lists about 300,000 clones; around 84% were seen once. The chain uses TRBV27 and TRBJ1-5; D remains ambiguous. The receptor was isolated from a man aged 25-45 years who had recovered from COVID-19. The source material was PBMCs or T cells enriched from blood (not recorded which). CDR3 protein: CASSYYSNQPQHF. CDR3 sequence (DNA): TGTGCCAGCAGTTATTATAGCAATCAGCCCCAGCATTTT.